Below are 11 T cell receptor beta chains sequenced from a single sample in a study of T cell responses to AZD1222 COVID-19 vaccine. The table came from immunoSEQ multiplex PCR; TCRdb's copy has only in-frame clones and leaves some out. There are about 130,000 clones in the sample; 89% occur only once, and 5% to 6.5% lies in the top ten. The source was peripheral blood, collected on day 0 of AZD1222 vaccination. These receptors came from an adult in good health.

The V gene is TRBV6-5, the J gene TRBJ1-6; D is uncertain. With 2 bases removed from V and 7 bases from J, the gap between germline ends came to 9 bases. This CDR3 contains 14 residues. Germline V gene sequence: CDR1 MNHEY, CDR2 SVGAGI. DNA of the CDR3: TGTGCCAGCAGTTACGGGGTAGAGAATTCACCCCTCCACTTT. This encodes CASSYGVENSPLHF.

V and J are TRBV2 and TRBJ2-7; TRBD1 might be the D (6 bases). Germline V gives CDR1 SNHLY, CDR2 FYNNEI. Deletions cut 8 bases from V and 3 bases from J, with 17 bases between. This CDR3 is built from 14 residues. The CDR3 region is CASLKSEQGYEQYF. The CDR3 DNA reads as TGTGCCAGCCTTAAATCCGAACAGGGCTACGAGCAGTACTTC.

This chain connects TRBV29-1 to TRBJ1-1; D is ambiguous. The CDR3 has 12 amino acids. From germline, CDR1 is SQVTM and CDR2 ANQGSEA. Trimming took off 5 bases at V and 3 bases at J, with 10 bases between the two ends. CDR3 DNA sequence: TGCAGCGTTACCCCAACTCACACTGAAGCTTTCTTT. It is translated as CSVTPTHTEAFF.

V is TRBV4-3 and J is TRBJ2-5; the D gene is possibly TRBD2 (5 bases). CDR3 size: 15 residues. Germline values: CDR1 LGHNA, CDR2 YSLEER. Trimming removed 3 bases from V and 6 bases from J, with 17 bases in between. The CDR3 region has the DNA TGCGCCAGCAGCCATGAACAGCGGTTCAGGAAGACCCAGTACTTC. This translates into CASSHEQRFRKTQYF.

For the CDR3, the DNA is TGTGCCAGCAGCGTGGGGACTAGCGGGTTTCGCACAGATACGCAGTATTTT. Its translation: CASSVGTSGFRTDTQYF. The chain uses TRBV9 and TRBJ2-3, with 12 bases aligning to TRBD2. The germline V gene has CDR1 SGDLS and CDR2 YYNGEE. The trim removed 2 bases at V and 1 base at J, leaving 5 bases unmatched. The CDR3 loop spans 17 amino acids.

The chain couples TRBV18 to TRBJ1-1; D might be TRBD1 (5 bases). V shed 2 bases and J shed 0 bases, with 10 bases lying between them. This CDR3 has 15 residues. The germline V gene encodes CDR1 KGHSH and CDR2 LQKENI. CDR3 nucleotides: TGTGCCAGCTCACCATGGGGGAAAATGAACACTGAAGCTTTCTTT. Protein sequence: CASSPWGKMNTEAFF. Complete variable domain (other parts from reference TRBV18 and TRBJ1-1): NAGVMQNPRHLVRRRGQEARLRCSPMKGHSHVYWYRQLPEEGLKFMVYLQKENIIDESGMPKERFSAEFPKEGPSILRIQQVVRGDSAAYFCASSPWGKMNTEAFFGQGTRLTVV.

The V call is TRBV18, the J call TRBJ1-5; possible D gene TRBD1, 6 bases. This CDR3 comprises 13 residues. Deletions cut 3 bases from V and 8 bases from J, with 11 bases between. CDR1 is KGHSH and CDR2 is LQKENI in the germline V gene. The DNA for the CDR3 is TGTGCCAGCTCACCTTCGGGGGGCGAGCCCCAGCATTTT. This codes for CASSPSGGEPQHF.

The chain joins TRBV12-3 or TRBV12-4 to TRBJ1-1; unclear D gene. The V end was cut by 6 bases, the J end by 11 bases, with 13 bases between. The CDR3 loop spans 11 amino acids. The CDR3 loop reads CASSNLYRAFF. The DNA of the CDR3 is TGTGCCAGCAGCAACCTTTATAGGGCTTTCTTT.

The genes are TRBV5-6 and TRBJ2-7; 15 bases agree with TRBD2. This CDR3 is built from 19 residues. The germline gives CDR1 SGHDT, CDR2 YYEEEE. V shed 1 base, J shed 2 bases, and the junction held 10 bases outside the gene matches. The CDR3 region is CASSLLTGTSGGSTYEQYF. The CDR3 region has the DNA TGTGCCAGCAGCTTGCTAACCGGGACTAGCGGGGGGTCGACCTACGAGCAGTACTTC.

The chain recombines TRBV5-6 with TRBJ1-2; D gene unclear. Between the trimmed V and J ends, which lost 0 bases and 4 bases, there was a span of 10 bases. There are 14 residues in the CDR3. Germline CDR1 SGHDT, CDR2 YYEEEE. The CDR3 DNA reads TGTGCCAGCAGCTTGGAGGTCGGCTTCTATGGCTACACCTTC. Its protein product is CASSLEVGFYGYTF.

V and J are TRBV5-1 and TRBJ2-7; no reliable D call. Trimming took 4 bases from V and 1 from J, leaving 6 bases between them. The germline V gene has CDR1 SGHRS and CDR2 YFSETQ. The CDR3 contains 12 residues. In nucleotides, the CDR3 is TGCGCCAGCAGCCCCCCATCCTACGAGCAGTACTTC. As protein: CASSPPSYEQYF.